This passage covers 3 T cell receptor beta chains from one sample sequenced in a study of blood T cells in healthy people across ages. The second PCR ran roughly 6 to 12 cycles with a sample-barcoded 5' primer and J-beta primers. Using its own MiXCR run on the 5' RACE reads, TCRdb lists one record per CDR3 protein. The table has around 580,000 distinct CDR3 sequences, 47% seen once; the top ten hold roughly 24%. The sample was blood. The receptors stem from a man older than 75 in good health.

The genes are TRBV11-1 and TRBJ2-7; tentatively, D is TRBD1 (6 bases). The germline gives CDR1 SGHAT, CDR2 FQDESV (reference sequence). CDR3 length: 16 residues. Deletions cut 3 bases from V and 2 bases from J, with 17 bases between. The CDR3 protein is CASSLTGQFKTYEQYF. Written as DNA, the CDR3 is TGTGCCAGCAGCTTGACAGGACAGTTCAAGACCTACGAGCAGTACTTC.

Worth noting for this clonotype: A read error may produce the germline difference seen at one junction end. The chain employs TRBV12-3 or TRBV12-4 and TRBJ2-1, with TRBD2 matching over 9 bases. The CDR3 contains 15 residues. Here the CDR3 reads CAGSSGLARNNEQFF. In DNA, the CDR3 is TGTGCCGGCAGCTCAGGACTAGCGCGGAACAATGAGCAGTTCTTC.

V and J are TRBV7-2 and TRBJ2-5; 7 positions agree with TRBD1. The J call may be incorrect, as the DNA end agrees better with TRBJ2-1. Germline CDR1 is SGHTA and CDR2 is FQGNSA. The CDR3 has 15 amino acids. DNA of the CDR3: TGTGCCAGCAGCCCGACAGGGCCGGGGCAAGAGACCCAGTTCTTC. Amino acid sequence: CASSPTGPGQETQFF.